The 4 T cell receptor beta chains listed next were all sequenced from one sample in a study of blood T cell repertoires in COVID-19. The data were produced by immunoSEQ multiplex PCR, yet TCRdb's version contains in-frame clones alone and is incomplete. The sample includes about 300,000 clones, about four fifths of them seen just once. The sequencing sample was made of peripheral blood. The receptors derive from a woman in her 50s who had recovered from COVID-19.

The J gene is TRBJ2-7, the V gene TRBV10-2; 9 nucleotides align to TRBD1. The CDR3 is 15 amino acids. J was trimmed by 4 bases and V by 5 bases; bases with no gene match: 9. The germline gives CDR1 WSHSY, CDR2 SAAADI. Here the CDR3 reads CASSPLRDRVYEQYF. The CDR3 DNA reads as TGCGCCAGCAGTCCCCTCCGGGACAGGGTTTACGAGCAGTACTTC.

The V gene is TRBV19, the J gene TRBJ2-1; 11 bases align to TRBD2. The V gene's germline CDR1 is LNHDA and CDR2 SQIVND (reference sequence). V lost 1 base to trimming and J lost 0 bases; unmatched junction nucleotides: 14. The CDR3 consists of 21 residues. DNA for the CDR3: TGTGCCAGTAGTATAGGGTCCAATAGCGGGGGGGCCGGTAGCTCCTACAATGAGCAGTTCTTC. This sequence encodes CASSIGSNSGGAGSSYNEQFF. Full variable domain (missing parts from reference TRBV19 and TRBJ2-1): DGGITQSPKYLFRKEGQNVTLSCEQNLNHDAMYWYRQDPGQGLRLIYYSQIVNDFQKGDIAEGYSVSREKKESFPLTVTSAQKNPTAFYLCASSIGSNSGGAGSSYNEQFFGPGTRLTVL.

The V and J genes are TRBV7-3 and TRBJ2-2, with D perhaps matching TRBD1 (5 bases). This CDR3 region has 16 residues. V gave up 1 base and J gave up 0 bases, with 9 bases separating them. Germline V CDR1 and CDR2: SGHTA, FQGTGA. In nucleotides, the CDR3 is TGTGCCAGCAGCTTAAGACAGAGAACGAACACCGGGGAGCTGTTTTTT. Translated: CASSLRQRTNTGELFF.

V usage is TRBV15 and J usage is TRBJ2-3; D is perhaps TRBD1 (6 bases). CDR1 LNHNV and CDR2 YYDKDF come from the germline V gene (reference sequence). The CDR3 is 15 amino acids. V gave up 4 bases and J gave up 3 bases, with 14 bases separating them. The CDR3 DNA sequence: TGTGCCACCAGCAACCGGACAGTCTGGACAGATACGCAGTATTTT. This codes for CATSNRTVWTDTQYF.